This T cell receptor beta chain stems from a study of T-cell reconstitution after alpha-beta-depleted transplantation in children. Trimming took 5 bases from V and 4 from J, leaving 17 bases between them. The CDR3 loop spans 16 amino acids. Looked up from germline, CDR1 is KGHDR and CDR2 is SFDVKD. This clonotype was observed a few times. Molecular barcoding with unique molecular identifiers was used for the TCRbeta library. TCRdb passed the PCR reads through MiXCR, listing each CDR3 protein once. The sample lists hundreds of thousands of distinct CDR3 sequences, roughly 15% occurring once. The receptor was isolated from a boy less than two years old who had a stem cell transplant for Wiskott-Aldrich syndrome, so the T cells may come from the graft donor. This rearrangement joins TRBV24-1 to TRBJ2-1, with D perhaps matching TRBD2 (7 bases). The source material was PBMCs, mostly from graft donor cells, sampled 360 days after TCRalphabeta/CD19-depleted stem cell transplant. The CDR3 DNA sequence: TGTGCCACCAGTGCCGTGCGGGGGAGGGGGTACAATGAGCAGTTCTTC. The encoded protein is CATSAVRGRGYNEQFF.